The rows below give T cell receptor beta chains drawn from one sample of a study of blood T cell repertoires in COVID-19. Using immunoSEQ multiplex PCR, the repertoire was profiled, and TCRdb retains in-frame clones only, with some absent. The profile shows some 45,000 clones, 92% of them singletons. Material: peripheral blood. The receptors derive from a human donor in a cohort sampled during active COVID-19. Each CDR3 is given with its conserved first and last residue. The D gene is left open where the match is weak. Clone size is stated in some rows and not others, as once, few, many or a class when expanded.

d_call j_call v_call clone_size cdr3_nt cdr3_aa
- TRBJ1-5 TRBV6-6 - TGTGCCAGCAGAACTATGAATCAGCCCCAGCATTTT CASRTMNQPQHF
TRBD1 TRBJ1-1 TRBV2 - TGTGCCAGCAAGGGACAGGGCGCCACTGAAGCTTTCTTT CASKGQGATEAFF
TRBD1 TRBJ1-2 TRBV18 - TGTGCCAGCTCACCAAGTTGGGACAGCTATGGCTACACCTTC CASSPSWDSYGYTF
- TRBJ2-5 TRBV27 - TGTGCCAGCAGTTACTTTGAGACCCAGTACTTC CASSYFETQYF
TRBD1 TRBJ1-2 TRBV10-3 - TGTGCCATCAGTAAAGGGACAGTGAGCTATGGCTACACCTTC CAISKGTVSYGYTF
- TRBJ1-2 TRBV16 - TGTGCCAGCAGCCCCCCTTGGGGCGGCTACACCTTC CASSPPWGGYTF
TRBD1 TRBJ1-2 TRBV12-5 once TGTGCTAGTGGGTCGGGACAGTGGGGCTACACCTTC CASGSGQWGYTF
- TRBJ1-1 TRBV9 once TGTGCCAGCAGCGGTAGGGGAAGGGGCACTGAAGCTTTCTTT CASSGRGRGTEAFF
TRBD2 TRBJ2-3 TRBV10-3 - TGTGCCATCACTAGACTAGCGACAGATACGCAGTATTTT CAITRLATDTQYF
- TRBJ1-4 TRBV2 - TGTGCCAGCAGGAAACAGTCAACTAATGAAAAACTGTTTTTT CASRKQSTNEKLFF
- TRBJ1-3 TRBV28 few TGTGCCAGCAGTTTTGAGTTCTCTGGAAACACCATATATTTT CASSFEFSGNTIYF
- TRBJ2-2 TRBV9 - TGTGCCAGCAGCTTCGGGACTCCTAACACCGGGGAGCTGTTTTTT CASSFGTPNTGELFF
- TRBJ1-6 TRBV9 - TGTGCCAGCAGCGTAGACGGTTTGCGGGATTCACCCCTCCACTTT CASSVDGLRDSPLHF
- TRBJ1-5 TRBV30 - TGTGCCTGGAGTGTAAGCGGAGGAAGAGGGGGGCCCCAGCATTTT CAWSVSGGRGGPQHF
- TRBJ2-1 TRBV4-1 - TGCGCCAGCAGCCGTCAGGGGATCAATGAGCAGTTCTTC CASSRQGINEQFF
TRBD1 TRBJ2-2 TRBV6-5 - TGTGCCAGCAGACTGGACAGGGTGGGCGGGGAGCTGTTTTTT CASRLDRVGGELFF
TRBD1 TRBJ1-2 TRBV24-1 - TGTGCCACCAGTGCAGGGGGTAACTATGGCTACACCTTC CATSAGGNYGYTF
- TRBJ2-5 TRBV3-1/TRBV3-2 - TGTGCCAGCAGCCAAGTCGGAGGGGAGACCCAGTACTTC CASSQVGGETQYF
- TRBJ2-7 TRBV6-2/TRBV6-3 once TGTGCCAGCAGTTATACAGGGAATATGGGGGAGCAGTACTTC CASSYTGNMGEQYF
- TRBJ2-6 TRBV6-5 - TGTGCCAGCACTACAGGGTTTTCTGGGGCCAACGTCCTGACTTTC CASTTGFSGANVLTF
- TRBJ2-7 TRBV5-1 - TGCGCCAGCAGCTTGGGGCCTAACAGGGTTAGCGAGCAGTACTTC CASSLGPNRVSEQYF
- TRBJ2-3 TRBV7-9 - TGTGCCAGCAGCCCCCAGGGGAAGACGCAGTATTTT CASSPQGKTQYF
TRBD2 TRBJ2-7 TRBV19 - TGTGCCAGTAGTATTCTTACTAGCGGGAGCGAGCAGTACTTC CASSILTSGSEQYF
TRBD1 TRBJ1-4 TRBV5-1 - TGCGCCAGCAGCATCAGACAGGGGGGCACTAATGAAAAACTGTTTTTT CASSIRQGGTNEKLFF
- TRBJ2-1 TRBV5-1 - TGCGCCAGCAGCCGGGGGTACTACAATGAGCAGTTCTTC CASSRGYYNEQFF
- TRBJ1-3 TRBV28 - TGTGCCAGCAGTTTGGGACCCCGGGGGAACACCATATATTTT CASSLGPRGNTIYF
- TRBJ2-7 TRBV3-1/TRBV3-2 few TGTGCCAGCAGCCAAAGGGGCGAGCAGTACTTC CASSQRGEQYF
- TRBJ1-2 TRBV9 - TGTGCCAGCAGCGTAGATTCACGTCGGGGCTACACCTTC CASSVDSRRGYTF
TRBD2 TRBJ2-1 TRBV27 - TGTGCCAGCAGGCCTCCCGGGACTAGCGGGAGCCCCTACAATGAGCAGTTCTTC CASRPPGTSGSPYNEQFF
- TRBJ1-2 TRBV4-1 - TGCGCCAGCAGCCAAGGGGAGGGGTTCAGCTATGGCTACACCTTC CASSQGEGFSYGYTF
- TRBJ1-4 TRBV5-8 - TGTGCCAGCAGCTTTGGACTGACTAATGAAAAACTGTTTTTT CASSFGLTNEKLFF
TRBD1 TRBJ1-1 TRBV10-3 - TGTGCCATTTGGGACAGGGTTGGCACTGAAGCTTTCTTT CAIWDRVGTEAFF
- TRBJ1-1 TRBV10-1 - TGCGCCAGCAGTGAGTCGGAGAAGTTGGACACTGAAGCTTTCTTT CASSESEKLDTEAFF
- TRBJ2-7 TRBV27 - TGTGCCAGCAGGGCAGGGGGGTACGGCGAGCAGTACTTC CASRAGGYGEQYF
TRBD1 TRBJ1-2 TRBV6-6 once TGTGCCAGCAGTTCCAGACAGGGGGCTGTCTATGGCTACACCTTC CASSSRQGAVYGYTF
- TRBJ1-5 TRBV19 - TGTGCCAGTAGTATTAGTGATCTTATTAGCAATCAGCCCCAGCATTTT CASSISDLISNQPQHF
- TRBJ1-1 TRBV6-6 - TGTGCCAGCAGTTACTCGGAGATGAACACTGAAGCTTTCTTT CASSYSEMNTEAFF
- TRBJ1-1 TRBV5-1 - TGCGCCAGCAGCTTGGCCCCTAGAAACACTGAAGCTTTCTTT CASSLAPRNTEAFF
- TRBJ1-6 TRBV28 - TGTGCCAGCAGTCCAAGCCGGGATAATTCACCCCTCCACTTT CASSPSRDNSPLHF
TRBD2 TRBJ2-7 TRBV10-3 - TGTGCCATCAGTGGGGGGGGGATAGCCGCCGAGCAGTACTTC CAISGGGIAAEQYF
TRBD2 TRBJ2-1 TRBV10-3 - TGTGCCATCAGGGGGGGACTATACAATGAGCAGTTCTTC CAIRGGLYNEQFF
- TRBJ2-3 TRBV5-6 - TGTGCCAGCAGCTACTACAGGGTTACAGATACGCAGTATTTT CASSYYRVTDTQYF
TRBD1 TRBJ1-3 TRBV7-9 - TGTGCCAGCAGCCCCGGGACAGGGGTCTCTGGAAACACCATATATTTT CASSPGTGVSGNTIYF
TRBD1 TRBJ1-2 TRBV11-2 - TGTGCCAGCAGCTTAGATTCTCTACCGGGACAGAAGACTACTAACTATGGCTACACCTTC CASSLDSLPGQKTTNYGYTF
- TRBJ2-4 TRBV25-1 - TGTGCCAGCAGTGCTCCCCTAGGGGGGGGCGCGGACATTCAGTACTTC CASSAPLGGGADIQYF
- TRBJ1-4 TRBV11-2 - TGTGCCAGCAGCTTAGTAGGCGGGGGCACTAATGAAAAACTGTTTTTT CASSLVGGGTNEKLFF
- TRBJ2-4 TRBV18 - TGTGCCAGCTCATACGGACAGAAAAACATTCAGTACTTC CASSYGQKNIQYF
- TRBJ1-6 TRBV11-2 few TGTGCCAGCAGCCCGGGGTCTCCACCCCTCCACTTT CASSPGSPPLHF
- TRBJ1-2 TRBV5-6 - TGTGCCAGCAAACCGAGTGGGAGCTATGGCTACACCTTC CASKPSGSYGYTF
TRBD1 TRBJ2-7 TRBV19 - TGTGCCAGTAGACCTAGTCCTTGGGACAGGACCCCCTACGAGCAGTACTTC CASRPSPWDRTPYEQYF
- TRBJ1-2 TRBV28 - TGTGCCAGCAGTTTACGCCGGGACTATGGCTACACCTTC CASSLRRDYGYTF
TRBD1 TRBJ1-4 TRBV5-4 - TGTGCCAGCAGCCTACAGGGGGCTGGTAATGAAAAACTGTTTTTT CASSLQGAGNEKLFF
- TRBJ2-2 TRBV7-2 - TGTGCCAGCAGCTTAGGGGGGACAAACACCGGGGAGCTGTTTTTT CASSLGGTNTGELFF
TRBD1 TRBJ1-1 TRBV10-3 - TGTGCCATCAGAGACAGGGGGGGAGCGAACACTGAAGCTTTCTTT CAIRDRGGANTEAFF